These 29 T cell receptor beta chains came from one sample sequenced in a study of Ad26.COV2.S vaccination and SARS-CoV-2 variants. Repertoires were generated with immunoSEQ multiplex PCR, while TCRdb's copy carries only in-frame clones and drops some. The sample records some 350,000 clones, around 83% being singletons. Treatment meaning: roughly 18 received Ad26.COV2.S at low or high dose, single or two shots; about five received placebo; per-sample allocation not given. Sampling took place 63 days after the first vaccine or placebo injection. This sample comprised peripheral blood, obtained in a trial of Ad26.COV2.S vaccine versus placebo. Receptor source: a person between 18 and 65 years old who received the Ad26.COV2.S COVID-19 vaccine or a placebo.

About this clone: This sample also contains other DNA sequences that code for the same CDR3. The chain uses TRBV6-5 and TRBJ2-3; D tentatively fits TRBD1 or TRBD2 (5 bases each). From germline, CDR1 is MNHEY and CDR2 SVGAGI. The ends were cut back, 7 bases at V and 0 bases at J, with 11 bases in the middle. The CDR3 sequence is 14 residues long. Here the CDR3 DNA reads TGTGCCAGCAAACCGGGACGAAGCACAGATACGCAGTATTTT. Translated: CASKPGRSTDTQYF.

J is TRBJ2-5 and V is TRBV7-2; 12 positions agree with TRBD2. CDR3 size: 15 residues. Germline CDR1 reads SGHTA; CDR2 reads FQGNSA. V shed 5 bases, J shed 3 bases, and the junction held 4 bases outside the gene matches. For the CDR3, the DNA is TGTGCCAGCAGCAAGACTAGCGGGAGTGAAGAGACCCAGTACTTC. Its translation: CASSKTSGSEETQYF. The full variable domain, with the rest looked up from reference TRBV7-2 and TRBJ2-5, is GAGVSQSPSNKVTEKGKDVELRCDPISGHTALYWYRQSLGQGLEFLIYFQGNSAPDKSGLPSDRFSAERTGGSVSTLTIQRTQQEDSAVYLCASSKTSGSEETQYFGPGTRLLVL.

CDR3 residues: CASSLSSSNTGELFF. The CDR3 region has the DNA TGCGCCAGCAGCTTGAGCAGTAGTAACACCGGGGAGCTGTTTTTT. The V gene is TRBV5-1, the J gene TRBJ2-2; D remains ambiguous. The CDR3 consists of 15 residues. V was shortened by 1 base and J by 2 bases, with 9 bases between the two germline ends. Germline-derived CDR1 and CDR2 are SGHRS and YFSETQ.

The genes are TRBV19 and TRBJ1-1; TRBD1 might be the D (6 bases). Germline V lookup: CDR1 LNHDA, CDR2 SQIVND (reference sequence). V lost 5 bases to trimming and J lost 2 bases, with 12 bases between them. This CDR3 is 14 amino acids long. The CDR3 protein is CASSYGTINTEAFF. DNA of the CDR3: TGTGCCAGTAGTTACGGGACAATAAACACTGAAGCTTTCTTT.

The chain links TRBV10-3 to TRBJ1-2, with D possibly matching TRBD1 (6 bases). CDR1 is ENHRY, CDR2 SYGVKD, per germline. V was cut by 10 bases and J by 4 bases, with 19 bases left in between. This CDR3 region has 14 residues. The CDR3 is CATTAEGEVYGYTF. The CDR3 region has the DNA TGTGCCACCACAGCCGAGGGGGAGGTCTATGGCTACACCTTC.

J is TRBJ2-7 and V is TRBV7-9; unclear D gene. Trimming removed 4 bases from V and 3 bases from J, with 10 bases in between. From germline, CDR1 is SEHNR and CDR2 FQNEAQ (reference sequence). The CDR3 loop spans 13 amino acids. CDR3 loop: CASSYLMDYEQYF. The CDR3, as DNA: TGTGCCAGCAGCTACCTGATGGACTACGAGCAGTACTTC. Combining the CDR3 with reference TRBV7-9 and TRBJ2-7 gives the whole variable domain DTGVSQNPRHKITKRGQNVTFRCDPISEHNRLYWYRQTLGQGPEFLTYFQNEAQLEKSRLLSDRFSAERPKGSFSTLEIQRTEQGDSAMYLCASSYLMDYEQYFGPGTRLTVT.

The chain combines TRBV3-1 (or the pseudogene TRBV3-2) with TRBJ2-1; the D gene is possibly TRBD2 (6 bases). CDR3 length equals 18 residues. Looked up from germline, CDR1 is LGHDT and CDR2 is YNNKEL (reference sequence). V was pared by 0 bases and J by 9 bases, with 24 bases between. Written as DNA, the CDR3 is TGTGCCAGCAGCCAAGATTTGTGGCGGGATGGCGCTCTAGGTGAGCAGTTCTTC. This encodes CASSQDLWRDGALGEQFF.

The chain employs TRBV2 and TRBJ1-2; 9 bases are shared with TRBD1. This CDR3 has 15 amino acids. Germline V gives CDR1 SNHLY, CDR2 FYNNEI. Germline trimming cut 8 bases from V and 8 bases from J; bases unmatched to any gene: 15. The CDR3 sequence: CASELQGTGYEGYTF. The CDR3 bases are TGTGCCAGCGAACTCCAGGGGACAGGGTATGAGGGCTACACCTTC.

This chain connects TRBV6-1 to TRBJ2-1; 13 bases agree with TRBD2. V shed 0 bases and J 9 bases; nucleotides not matched to a gene: 8. The germline gives CDR1 MNHNS, CDR2 SASEGT. This CDR3 contains 17 residues. The CDR3 sequence is CASSEAPTSGRAGEQFF. CDR3 nucleotide sequence: TGTGCCAGCAGTGAAGCGCCCACTAGCGGGAGGGCCGGTGAGCAGTTCTTC.

The DNA for the CDR3 is TGTGCCAGCAGCACCTTGACTAGCGGCCACTCCTACAATGAGCAGTTCTTC. Amino acid sequence: CASSTLTSGHSYNEQFF. The gene calls are TRBV7-8 and TRBJ2-1, with 9 bases fitting TRBD2. Trimming at V came to 5 bases and at J to 0 bases, leaving 8 bases not matched to a gene. CDR3 length: 17 amino acids. CDR1 is SGHVS and CDR2 is FQNEAQ in the germline V gene.

CDR3 nucleotide sequence: TGTGCCAGCAGCTTAGAGGGGCCAGAGACCCAGTACTTC. This gives the protein CASSLEGPETQYF. This chain uses TRBV7-2 with TRBJ2-5; D possibly corresponds to TRBD1 (5 bases). Germline CDR1 is SGHTA and CDR2 is FQGNSA. The V gene lost 1 base and the J gene lost 4 bases, with 7 bases spanning the gap. There are 13 residues in the CDR3.

V is TRBV25-1 and J is TRBJ1-1; 9 bases are shared with TRBD1. With 3 bases clipped from V and 3 bases from J, the junction kept 5 bases outside the gene matches. The V gene's germline CDR1 is MGHDK and CDR2 SYGVNS. The CDR3 totals 15 residues. CDR3 bases: TGTGCCAGCAGTGACCCCCGACAGGGGGACACTGAAGCTTTCTTT. Its protein product is CASSDPRQGDTEAFF. The entire variable domain, with the rest obtained from reference TRBV25-1 and TRBJ1-1, is as follows: EADIYQTPRYLVIGTGKKITLECSQTMGHDKMYWYQQDPGMELHLIHYSYGVNSTEKGDLSSESTVSRIRTEHFPLTLESARPSHTSQYLCASSDPRQGDTEAFFGQGTRLTVV.

A single count supports this clone. The chain has TRBV15 and TRBJ1-1; a weak D match, TRBD1 (5 bases). The CDR3 sequence is 15 residues long. Germline V gene sequence: CDR1 LNHNV, CDR2 YYDKDF (reference sequence). The V end was cut by 0 bases, the J end by 3 bases, with 11 bases between. CDR3 region: CATSREPAGDTEAFF. The CDR3 DNA sequence: TGTGCCACCAGCAGAGAACCCGCGGGGGACACTGAAGCTTTCTTT.

V is TRBV15 and J is TRBJ1-1; the D gene is possibly TRBD1 (5 bases). With 3 bases removed from V and 11 bases from J, the gap between germline ends came to 10 bases. CDR3 size: 11 residues. Per germline, CDR1 LNHNV and CDR2 YYDKDF (reference sequence). The CDR3: CATSRGTWAFF. CDR3 sequence (DNA): TGTGCCACCAGCAGGGGGACGTGGGCTTTCTTT.

A note on this clone: One end of the junction does not line up with germline, which may come from a read error. The genes are TRBV15 and TRBJ2-7; D is unresolved. Germline CDR1 and CDR2: LNHNV and YYDKDF (reference sequence). The CDR3 is made up of 13 amino acids. The CDR3 spells CATSRDYVGQALF. CDR3 DNA sequence: TGTGCCACCAGCAGAGATTATGTTGGGCAGGCCTTGTTC.

This chain connects TRBV7-8 to TRBJ1-5; D remains unclear. The CDR3 consists of 13 residues. V dropped 1 base and J dropped 5 bases, with 6 bases sitting between them. The germline CDR1 and CDR2 sequences are SGHVS and FQNEAQ. The CDR3 coding sequence is TGTGCCAGCAGCTTAGAGGTGGATCAGCCCCAGCATTTT. Encoded protein: CASSLEVDQPQHF. Based on the CDR3 plus reference TRBV7-8 and TRBJ1-5, the full variable domain is GAGVSQSPRYKVAKRGQDVALRCDPISGHVSLFWYQQALGQGPEFLTYFQNEAQLDKSGLPSDRFFAERPEGSVSTLKIQRTQQEDSAVYLCASSLEVDQPQHFGDGTRLSIL.

The chain recombines TRBV7-9 with TRBJ2-5, with no clear D. CDR1 and CDR2 from the germline V gene are SEHNR and FQNEAQ (reference sequence). This CDR3 comprises 15 residues. The V and J ends lost 6 bases and 2 bases respectively, with 16 bases between them. In DNA form, the CDR3 reads TGTGCCAGCAGTAAGGTCGGCTATGCTCAAGAGACCCAGTACTTC. It translates to CASSKVGYAQETQYF. The variable domain in full, completed from reference TRBV7-9 and TRBJ2-5, reads DTGVSQNPRHKITKRGQNVTFRCDPISEHNRLYWYRQTLGQGPEFLTYFQNEAQLEKSRLLSDRFSAERPKGSFSTLEIQRTEQGDSAMYLCASSKVGYAQETQYFGPGTRLLVL.

This clone has a handful of counts. This chain connects TRBV5-1 to TRBJ2-7; no reliable D call. This CDR3 is built from 14 residues. Trimming took off 4 bases at V and 1 base at J, with 12 bases between the two ends. The V gene's germline CDR1 is SGHRS and CDR2 YFSETQ. As DNA, the CDR3 is TGCGCCAGCAGCACCCAGACAAGTTCCTACGAGCAGTACTTC. This gives the protein CASSTQTSSYEQYF.

This rearrangement joins TRBV7-2 to TRBJ2-7; TRBD1 agrees at 9 bases. The trim removed 1 base at V and 1 base at J, leaving 11 bases unmatched. Germline CDR1 and CDR2: SGHTA and FQGNSA. This CDR3 spans 18 amino acids. The CDR3 DNA reads as TGTGCCAGCAGCTTAGGGCCGATAGGACAGGGGATGTCCTACGAGCAGTACTTC. Protein product: CASSLGPIGQGMSYEQYF.

This sequence joins TRBV19 and TRBJ1-5; 9 bases are shared with TRBD1. CDR3 length: 17 amino acids. The germline CDR1 and CDR2 sequences are LNHDA and SQIVND (reference sequence). Unmatched junction bases numbered 14, after V lost 7 bases and J lost 4 bases. CDR3 loop: CASTLISGTGINQPQHF. The CDR3 bases are TGTGCCAGTACCCTGATTTCCGGGACAGGGATAAATCAGCCCCAGCATTTT. The whole variable domain, filled in from reference TRBV19 and TRBJ1-5, reads DGGITQSPKYLFRKEGQNVTLSCEQNLNHDAMYWYRQDPGQGLRLIYYSQIVNDFQKGDIAEGYSVSREKKESFPLTVTSAQKNPTAFYLCASTLISGTGINQPQHFGDGTRLSIL.

The sample holds a few counts of this clone. The chain carries TRBV6-5 and TRBJ2-7, with 7 positions matching TRBD2. The germline V gene has CDR1 MNHEY and CDR2 SVGAGI. V lost 6 bases to trimming and J lost 2 bases; unmatched junction nucleotides: 4. The CDR3 runs to 13 residues. The CDR3 DNA reads as TGTGCCAGCAGGCCTAGCGGAACCTACGAGCAGTACTTC. The encoded protein is CASRPSGTYEQYF.

The genes are TRBV11-2 and TRBJ2-7; TRBD1 agrees at 9 bases. Germline CDR1 SGHAT, CDR2 FQNNGV. The CDR3 spans 14 residues. V lost 5 bases to trimming and J lost 3 bases; unmatched junction nucleotides: 5. This CDR3 reads CASSDRTGDYEQYF. The CDR3 DNA reads as TGTGCCAGCAGCGATCGGACAGGGGACTACGAGCAGTACTTC.

J is TRBJ2-5 and V is TRBV7-9; perhaps TRBD1 as D (6 bases). The CDR3 extends over 13 amino acids. Germline loops: CDR1 SEHNR, CDR2 FQNEAQ (reference sequence). Trimming shortened V by 6 bases and J by 3 bases, and 11 bases separated the two germline ends. The CDR3 DNA reads as TGTGCCAGCAGACAGGACAGTAAAGAGACCCAGTACTTC. Translation: CASRQDSKETQYF.

This clone showed up just once. The chain is built from TRBV7-9 and TRBJ2-2; 13 bases map to TRBD2. The CDR3 spans 19 residues. V shed 4 bases, J shed 0 bases, and the junction held 8 bases outside the gene matches. Looked up from germline, CDR1 is SEHNR and CDR2 is FQNEAQ (reference sequence). The CDR3 nucleotides are TGTGCCAGCAGCTCCCGACTAGCGGGGGGCCCCGCGAACACCGGGGAGCTGTTTTTT. Amino acid sequence: CASSSRLAGGPANTGELFF.

This chain links TRBV7-2 with TRBJ1-6; D ambiguous. Trimming shortened V by 2 bases and J by 6 bases, and 8 bases separated the two germline ends. The V gene's germline CDR1 is SGHTA and CDR2 FQGNSA. The CDR3 runs 14 residues. CDR3 sequence reads: CASSLLFVNSPLHF. The CDR3 nucleotides are TGTGCCAGCAGCTTATTGTTCGTTAATTCACCCCTCCACTTT.

The V call is TRBV7-4, the J call TRBJ2-7; 8 bases fit TRBD2. This CDR3 has 18 amino acids. Germline loops: CDR1 SGHVT, CDR2 SQSDAQ. The V gene end was trimmed by 4 bases and the J gene end by 7 bases; junction bases not matched to a gene: 21. The CDR3 bases are TGTGCCAGCAGCTACCCCATTCGGCGGGCGCGGGGGGTGTGGGAGCAGTACTTC. Its translation is CASSYPIRRARGVWEQYF.

V is TRBV18 and J is TRBJ2-7; a possible D gene is TRBD1 (6 bases). Germline CDR1 reads KGHSH; CDR2 reads LQKENI. V was cut by 6 bases and J by 0 bases, with 12 bases left in between. CDR3 length equals 14 residues. CDR3 bases: TGTGCCAGCTCTCCCTGGACAGACTCCTACGAGCAGTACTTC. Protein: CASSPWTDSYEQYF.

This sequence joins TRBV7-2 and TRBJ1-3, with TRBD1 matching 9 bases. This CDR3 spans 15 amino acids. The junction had 6 bases not matched to a gene; V was cut back by 5 bases and J by 4 bases. Germline CDR1 is SGHTA and CDR2 is FQGNSA. In DNA, the CDR3 is TGTGCCAGCAGCCCTGACAGGGGGGGAGGAAACACCATATATTTT. Encoded protein: CASSPDRGGGNTIYF.

This clone came up a few times. The V call is TRBV3-1 (or the pseudogene TRBV3-2), the J call TRBJ2-4; 7 bases agree with TRBD1. J lost 5 bases, V lost 4 bases, and 8 bases had no gene match. This CDR3 is built from 15 residues. CDR1 LGHDT and CDR2 YNNKEL come from the germline V gene (reference sequence). The CDR3 here is CASSPNTGVQNIQYF. The CDR3 nucleotides are TGTGCCAGCAGCCCGAATACAGGGGTCCAAAACATTCAGTACTTC.